This T cell receptor (beta chain) derives from a study of monozygotic twins with inflammatory bowel disease. Reanalyzing the 5' RACE reads, TCRdb keeps one entry per CDR3 protein, without DNA. The sample table includes 350,000 to 500,000 distinct CDR3 sequences. What was sequenced was blood. The clonotype originates from a human donor with ulcerative colitis or Crohn's disease, or a healthy co-twin of an affected twin (not recorded which).

The CDR3 reads CASSPPLDRGRDNEQFF. The rearrangement links TRBV18 to TRBJ2-1; TCRdb returns TRBD1, unconfirmable since there is no DNA. The CDR3 is 17 residues long. CDR1 is KGHSH, CDR2 LQKENI, per germline.